This T cell receptor (beta chain) was obtained from a study of T cell responses to AZD1222 COVID-19 vaccine. Findings and caveats of the study: The breadth and depth of Spike-specific TCRs increased once two AZD1222 doses had been given. White British ancestry dominated among donors, who included more females, and clonal diversity was possibly underestimated. Close to half of all spike-specific TCRs reportedly target regions of the variants that are unmutated. Spike regions recognized by vaccine-associated CD4 TCRs spanned the protein, led by 160-218 and 743-854.

Sequencing was performed with immunoSEQ multiplex PCR; in TCRdb, only in-frame clones are kept and a portion is missing. This sample has under 150,000 clones, with around 88% found just once. Comments on this clone: Its antigen is not identified.

The TCR originated in an adult in good health. Sequencing used peripheral blood, obtained on day 0 of AZD1222 vaccination.

In DNA, the CDR3 is TGTGCCAGCAGCCAAATGGGAGGGAGCACTGAAGCTTTCTTT. Amino acids: CASSQMGGSTEAFF. The chain links TRBV3-1 (or the pseudogene TRBV3-2) to TRBJ1-1, with D unresolved. Germline-derived CDR1 and CDR2 are LGHDT and YNNKEL (reference sequence). The germline V and J ends were trimmed by 2 bases and 4 bases, with 11 bases remaining between them. This CDR3 comprises 14 residues.